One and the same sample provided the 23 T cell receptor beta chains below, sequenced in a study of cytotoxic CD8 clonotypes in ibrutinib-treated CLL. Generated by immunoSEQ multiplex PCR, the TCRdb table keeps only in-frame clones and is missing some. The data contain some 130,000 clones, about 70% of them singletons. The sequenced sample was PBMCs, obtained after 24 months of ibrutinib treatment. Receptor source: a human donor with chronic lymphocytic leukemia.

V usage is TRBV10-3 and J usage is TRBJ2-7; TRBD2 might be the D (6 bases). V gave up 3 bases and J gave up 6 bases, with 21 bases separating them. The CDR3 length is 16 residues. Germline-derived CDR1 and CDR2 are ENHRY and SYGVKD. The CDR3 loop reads CAISDSTAPLGGEQYF. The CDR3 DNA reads TGTGCCATCAGTGATTCAACGGCACCCCTCGGGGGCGAGCAGTACTTC.

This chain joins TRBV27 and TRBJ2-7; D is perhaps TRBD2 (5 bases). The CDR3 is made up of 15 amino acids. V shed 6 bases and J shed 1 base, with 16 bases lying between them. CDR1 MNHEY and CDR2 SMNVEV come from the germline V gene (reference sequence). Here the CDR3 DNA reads TGTGCCAGCAGGACTCGCATCCGGGGTTCCTACGAGCAGTACTTC. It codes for CASRTRIRGSYEQYF.

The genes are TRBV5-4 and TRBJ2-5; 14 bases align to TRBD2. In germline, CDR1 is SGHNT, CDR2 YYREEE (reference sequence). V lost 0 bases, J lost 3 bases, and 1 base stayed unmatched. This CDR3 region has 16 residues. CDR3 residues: CASSLGLAGGEETQYF. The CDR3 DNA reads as TGTGCCAGCAGCTTGGGACTAGCGGGAGGGGAAGAGACCCAGTACTTC.

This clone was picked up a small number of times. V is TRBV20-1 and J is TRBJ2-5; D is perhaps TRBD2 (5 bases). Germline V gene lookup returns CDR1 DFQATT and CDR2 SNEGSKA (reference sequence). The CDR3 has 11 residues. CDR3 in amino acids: CSGEHQETQYF. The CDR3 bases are TGCAGCGGGGAACACCAAGAGACCCAGTACTTC.

As DNA, the CDR3 is TGCGCCAGCAGCCAAGACGGGACCCCCGCGACGGGGGAGCAGTTCTTC. It specifies CASSQDGTPATGEQFF. J is TRBJ2-1 and V is TRBV4-3; D tentatively reads TRBD1 or TRBD2 (5 bases each). Trimming left V 0 bases short and J 10 bases short, with 19 bases between. The V gene's germline CDR1 is LGHNA and CDR2 YSLEER. There are 16 residues in the CDR3.

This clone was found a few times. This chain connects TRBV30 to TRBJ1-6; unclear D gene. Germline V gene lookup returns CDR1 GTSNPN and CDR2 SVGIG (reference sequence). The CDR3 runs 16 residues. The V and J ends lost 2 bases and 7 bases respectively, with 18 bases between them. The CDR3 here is CAWSRLRPPDNSPLHF. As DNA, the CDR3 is TGTGCCTGGAGTCGTTTGCGCCCACCCGACAATTCACCCCTCCACTTT.

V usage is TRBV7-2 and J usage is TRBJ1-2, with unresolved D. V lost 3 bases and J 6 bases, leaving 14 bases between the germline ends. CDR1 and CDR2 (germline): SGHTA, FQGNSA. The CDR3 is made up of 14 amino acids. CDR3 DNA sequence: TGTGCCAGCAGCTTCCCCGCGGGAACCGATGGCTACACCTTC. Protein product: CASSFPAGTDGYTF.

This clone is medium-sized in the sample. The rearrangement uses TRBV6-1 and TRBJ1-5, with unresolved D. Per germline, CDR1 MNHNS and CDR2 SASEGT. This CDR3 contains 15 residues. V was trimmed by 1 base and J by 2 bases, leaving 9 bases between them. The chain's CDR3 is CASSEVRRGNQPQHF. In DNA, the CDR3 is TGTGCCAGCAGTGAAGTTCGACGGGGCAATCAGCCCCAGCATTTT.

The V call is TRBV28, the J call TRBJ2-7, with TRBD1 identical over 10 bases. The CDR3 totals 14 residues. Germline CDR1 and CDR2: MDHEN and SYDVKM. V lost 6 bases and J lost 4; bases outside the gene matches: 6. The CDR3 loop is CASRQPGQGYEQYF. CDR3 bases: TGTGCCAGCAGACAGCCGGGACAGGGGTACGAGCAGTACTTC.

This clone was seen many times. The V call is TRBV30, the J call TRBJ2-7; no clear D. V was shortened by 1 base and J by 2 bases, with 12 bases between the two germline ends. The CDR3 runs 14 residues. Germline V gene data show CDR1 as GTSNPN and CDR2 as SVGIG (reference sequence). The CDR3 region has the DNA TGTGCCTGGAGTGCCGGACGGACCACCTACGAGCAGTACTTC. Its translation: CAWSAGRTTYEQYF.

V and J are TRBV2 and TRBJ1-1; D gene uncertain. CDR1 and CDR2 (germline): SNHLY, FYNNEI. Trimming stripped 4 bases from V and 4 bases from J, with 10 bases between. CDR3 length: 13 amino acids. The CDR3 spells CASSGRRGTEAFF. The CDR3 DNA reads TGTGCCAGCAGTGGAAGGCGGGGCACTGAAGCTTTCTTT.

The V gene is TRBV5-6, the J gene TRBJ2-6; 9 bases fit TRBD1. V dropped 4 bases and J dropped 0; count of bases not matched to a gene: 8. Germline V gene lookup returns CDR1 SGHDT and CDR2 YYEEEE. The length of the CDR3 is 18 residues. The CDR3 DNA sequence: TGTGCCAGCAGCCCTGGGACAGGGAGCTCCTCTGGGGCCAACGTCCTGACTTTC. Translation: CASSPGTGSSSGANVLTF.

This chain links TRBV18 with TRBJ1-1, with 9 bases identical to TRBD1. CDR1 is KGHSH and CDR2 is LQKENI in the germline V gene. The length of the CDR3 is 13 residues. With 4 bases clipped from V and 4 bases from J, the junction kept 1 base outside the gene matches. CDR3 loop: CASSRDRATEAFF. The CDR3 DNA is TGTGCCAGCTCACGGGACAGGGCCACTGAAGCTTTCTTT.

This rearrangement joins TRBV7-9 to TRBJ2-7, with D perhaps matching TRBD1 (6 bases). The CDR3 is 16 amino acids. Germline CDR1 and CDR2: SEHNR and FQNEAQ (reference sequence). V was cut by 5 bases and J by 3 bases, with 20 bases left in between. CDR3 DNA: TGTGCCAGCAGCGCACCTCCCGGGACATCCCGCTACGAGCAGTACTTC. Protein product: CASSAPPGTSRYEQYF. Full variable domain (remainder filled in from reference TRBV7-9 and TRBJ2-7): DTGVSQNPRHKITKRGQNVTFRCDPISEHNRLYWYRQTLGQGPEFLTYFQNEAQLEKSRLLSDRFSAERPKGSFSTLEIQRTEQGDSAMYLCASSAPPGTSRYEQYFGPGTRLTVT.

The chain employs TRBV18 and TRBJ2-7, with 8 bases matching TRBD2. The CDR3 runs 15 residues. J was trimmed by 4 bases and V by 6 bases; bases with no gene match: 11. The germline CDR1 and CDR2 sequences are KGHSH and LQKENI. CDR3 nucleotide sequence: TGTGCCAGCTCCCCGGGCGGGGGGCTTTCGTACGAGCAGTACTTC. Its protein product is CASSPGGGLSYEQYF.

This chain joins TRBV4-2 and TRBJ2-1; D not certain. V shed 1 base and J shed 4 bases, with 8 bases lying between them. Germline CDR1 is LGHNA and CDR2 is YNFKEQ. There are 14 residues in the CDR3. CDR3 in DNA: TGTGCCAGCAGCCAAGGCCCCCAATACAATGAGCAGTTCTTC. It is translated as CASSQGPQYNEQFF.

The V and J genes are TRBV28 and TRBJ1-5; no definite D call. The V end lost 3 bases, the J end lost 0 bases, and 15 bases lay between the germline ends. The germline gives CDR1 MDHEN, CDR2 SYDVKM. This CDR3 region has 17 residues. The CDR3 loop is CASSFAGGVYSNQPQHF. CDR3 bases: TGTGCCAGCAGTTTCGCAGGTGGAGTCTATAGCAATCAGCCCCAGCATTTT.

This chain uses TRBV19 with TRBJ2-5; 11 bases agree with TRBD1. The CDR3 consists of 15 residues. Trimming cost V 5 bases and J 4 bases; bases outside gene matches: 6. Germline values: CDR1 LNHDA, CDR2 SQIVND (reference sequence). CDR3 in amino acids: CASSAGDRGRETQYF. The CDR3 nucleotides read TGTGCCAGTAGTGCCGGGGACAGGGGGAGAGAGACCCAGTACTTC.

CDR3 sequence reads: CASSLGIASTLHF. In DNA form, the CDR3 reads TGCGCCAGCAGCTTGGGCATTGCGAGCACCCTCCACTTT. This sequence joins TRBV5-1 and TRBJ1-6; D ambiguous. V lost 0 bases and J lost 14, with 12 bases in between. Germline V gene lookup returns CDR1 SGHRS and CDR2 YFSETQ. The CDR3 has 13 residues.

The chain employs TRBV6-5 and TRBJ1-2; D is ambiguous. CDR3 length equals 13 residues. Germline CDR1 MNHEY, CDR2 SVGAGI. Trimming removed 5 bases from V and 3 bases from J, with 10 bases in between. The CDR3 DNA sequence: TGTGCCAGCAGTCTCGGACCCCACTATGGCTACACCTTC. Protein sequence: CASSLGPHYGYTF.

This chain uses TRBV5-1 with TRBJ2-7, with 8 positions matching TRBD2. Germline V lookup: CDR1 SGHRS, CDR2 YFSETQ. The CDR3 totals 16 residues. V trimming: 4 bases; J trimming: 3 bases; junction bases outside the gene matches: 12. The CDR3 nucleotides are TGCGCCAGCAGCCCCTCCGGGACTAGAGGATTCTACGAGCAGTACTTC. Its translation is CASSPSGTRGFYEQYF. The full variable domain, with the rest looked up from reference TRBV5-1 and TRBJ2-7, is KAGVTQTPRYLIKTRGQQVTLSCSPISGHRSVSWYQQTPGQGLQFLFEYFSETQRNKGNFPGRFSGRQFSNSRSEMNVSTLELGDSALYLCASSPSGTRGFYEQYFGPGTRLTVT.

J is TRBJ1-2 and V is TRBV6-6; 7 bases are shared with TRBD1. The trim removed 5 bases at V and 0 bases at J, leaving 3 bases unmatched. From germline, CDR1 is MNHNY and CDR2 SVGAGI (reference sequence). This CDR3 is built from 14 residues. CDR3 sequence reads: CASSRQGSNYGYTF. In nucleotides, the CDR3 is TGTGCCAGCAGTCGACAGGGATCTAACTATGGCTACACCTTC.

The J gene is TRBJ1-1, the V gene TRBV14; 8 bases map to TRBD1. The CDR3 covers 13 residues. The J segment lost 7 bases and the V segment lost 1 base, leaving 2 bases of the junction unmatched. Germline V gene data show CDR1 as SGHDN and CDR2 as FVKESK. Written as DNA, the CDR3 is TGTGCCAGCAGCCAAGGGACAGGGCGTGAAGCTTTCTTT. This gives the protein CASSQGTGREAFF.